Included here is one TCR beta chain sequence, with context. Here immunoSEQ multiplex PCR was the method, and the copy in TCRdb shows in-frame clones only, minus some. Here the sample spans about 190,000 clones, 70% to 85% being singletons. Germline CDR1 and CDR2: KGHDR and SFDVKD. This CDR3 comprises 18 residues. V shed 10 bases and J 0 bases; nucleotides not matched to a gene: 15. This sample was taken from a study of blood T cell repertoires in COVID-19. This clonotype was sampled from a woman in her forties or fifties with acute or convalescent COVID-19. Sequencing was done on a sample of peripheral blood. The chain carries TRBV24-1 and TRBJ2-3; 10 bases are shared with TRBD1. CDR3 sequence: CATAGTGDGRLSTDTQYF. For the CDR3, the DNA is TGTGCCACGGCCGGGACAGGGGACGGGAGGCTTAGCACAGATACGCAGTATTTT.